The present entry profiles one T cell receptor (beta chain) with its context. Its matching antigen is unknown. Generated by immunoSEQ multiplex PCR, the TCRdb table keeps only in-frame clones and is missing some. The data contain about 150,000 clones, 85% to 95% of them singletons. The source of the sample is a study of T cell responses to AZD1222 COVID-19 vaccine. Study-wide results and limits: Spike-specific TCR breadth and depth rose after two AZD1222 doses. The sample set comprised mostly white British donors with more females, and clonal diversity was possibly underestimated.

Germline CDR1 and CDR2: SNHLY and FYNNEI. The CDR3 loop spans 12 amino acids. Deletions cut 6 bases from V and 2 bases from J, with 6 bases between. The sequence came from an adult in good health. This sample comprised peripheral blood, obtained on day 0 of AZD1222 vaccination. This chain connects TRBV2 to TRBJ2-3; D remains ambiguous. CDR3: CASRQATDTQYF. In nucleotides, the CDR3 is TGTGCCAGCAGGCAGGCCACAGATACGCAGTATTTT.